The text below deals with one TCR beta chain. The target antigen is unknown. These data come from a study of CD8 T cells in Susac syndrome. The study, taken as a whole, reports: Only a relatively small number of individuals were included in the TCR sequencing and HLA analysis.

It was with random hexamers that about 0.45 to 1 ug RNA was reverse transcribed. TCR beta CDR3 was amplified by immunoSEQ multiplex PCR. This amplification extended across 54 Vbeta and 13 Jbeta segments. TCRdb passed the immunoSEQ multiplex PCR reads through MiXCR, listing each CDR3 protein once. Among about 300,000 distinct CDR3 sequences listed, around 91% were seen once. The germline V gene encodes CDR1 LNHDA and CDR2 SQIVND (reference sequence). After removal of 1 base from V and 5 bases from J, the junction contained 3 bases not matched to a gene. CDR3 length: 14 residues. TCR beta sequences were obtained from blood CD8+ and CD4+ T cells. FACS was used to enrich TEMRA cells, whereas the CD8+ and CD4+ T cells were obtained by negative isolation.

The sequenced sample consisted of CD8+ T cells from PBMCs. V usage is TRBV19 and J usage is TRBJ2-7, with 9 bases matching TRBD1. The source is a human donor with multiple sclerosis. The CDR3 protein is CASSIVQGANEQYF. The CDR3 DNA follows: TGTGCCAGTAGTATAGTACAGGGGGCGAACGAGCAGTACTTC. Variable domain in full (rest from reference TRBV19 and TRBJ2-7): DGGITQSPKYLFRKEGQNVTLSCEQNLNHDAMYWYRQDPGQGLRLIYYSQIVNDFQKGDIAEGYSVSREKKESFPLTVTSAQKNPTAFYLCASSIVQGANEQYFGPGTRLTVT.